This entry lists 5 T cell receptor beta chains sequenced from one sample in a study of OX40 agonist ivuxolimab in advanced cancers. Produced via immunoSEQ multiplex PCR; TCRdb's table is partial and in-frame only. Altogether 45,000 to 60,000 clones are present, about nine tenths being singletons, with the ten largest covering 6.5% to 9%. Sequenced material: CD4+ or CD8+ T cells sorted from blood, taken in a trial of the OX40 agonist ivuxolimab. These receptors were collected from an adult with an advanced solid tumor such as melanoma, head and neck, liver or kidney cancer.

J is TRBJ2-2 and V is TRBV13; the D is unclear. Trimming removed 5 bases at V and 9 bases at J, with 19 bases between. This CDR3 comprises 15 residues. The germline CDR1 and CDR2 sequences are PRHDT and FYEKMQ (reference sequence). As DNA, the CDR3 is TGTGCCAGCAGCCCCATGGACCCTCCGTTCCGGGAGCTGTTTTTT. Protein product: CASSPMDPPFRELFF.

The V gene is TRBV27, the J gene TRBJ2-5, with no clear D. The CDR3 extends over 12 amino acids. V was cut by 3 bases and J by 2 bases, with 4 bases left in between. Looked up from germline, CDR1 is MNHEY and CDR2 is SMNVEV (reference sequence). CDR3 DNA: TGTGCCAGCAGTTTTAGGCAAGAGACCCAGTACTTC. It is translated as CASSFRQETQYF.

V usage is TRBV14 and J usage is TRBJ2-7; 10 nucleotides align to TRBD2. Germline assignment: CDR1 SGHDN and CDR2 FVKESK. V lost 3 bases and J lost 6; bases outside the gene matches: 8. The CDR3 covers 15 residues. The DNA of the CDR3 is TGTGCCAGCAGCCAGGGCACTAGCGGGATTCGCGAGCAGTACTTC. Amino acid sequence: CASSQGTSGIREQYF.

For the CDR3, the DNA is TGTGCCAGCAGCCGAGATAGCGGGCTTTCCTACAATGAGCAGTTCTTC. It translates to CASSRDSGLSYNEQFF. This sequence joins TRBV7-2 and TRBJ2-1; the match to TRBD2 covers 7 bases. This CDR3 is built from 16 residues. CDR1 is SGHTA and CDR2 is FQGNSA in the germline V gene. Trimming cost V 5 bases and J 1 base; bases outside gene matches: 8.

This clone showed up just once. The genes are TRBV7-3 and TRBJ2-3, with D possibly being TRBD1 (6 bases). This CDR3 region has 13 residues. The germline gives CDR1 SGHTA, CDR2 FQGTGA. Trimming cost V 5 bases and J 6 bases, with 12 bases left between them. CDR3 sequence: CASSPGRGDTQYF. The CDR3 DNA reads TGTGCCAGCAGCCCAGGCAGGGGTGATACGCAGTATTTT.